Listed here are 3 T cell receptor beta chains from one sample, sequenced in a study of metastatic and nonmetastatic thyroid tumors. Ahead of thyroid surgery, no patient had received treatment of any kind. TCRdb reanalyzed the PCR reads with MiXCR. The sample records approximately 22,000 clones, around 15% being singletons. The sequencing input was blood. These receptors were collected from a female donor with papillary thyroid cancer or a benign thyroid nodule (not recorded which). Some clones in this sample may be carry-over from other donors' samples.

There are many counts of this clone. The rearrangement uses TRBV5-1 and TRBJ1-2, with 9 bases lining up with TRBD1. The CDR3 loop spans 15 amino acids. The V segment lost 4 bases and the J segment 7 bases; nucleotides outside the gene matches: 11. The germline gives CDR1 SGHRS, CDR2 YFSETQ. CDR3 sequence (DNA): TGCGCCAGCAGCATTGCTGACAGGGGGAATCGTGGCTACACCTTC. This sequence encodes CASSIADRGNRGYTF.

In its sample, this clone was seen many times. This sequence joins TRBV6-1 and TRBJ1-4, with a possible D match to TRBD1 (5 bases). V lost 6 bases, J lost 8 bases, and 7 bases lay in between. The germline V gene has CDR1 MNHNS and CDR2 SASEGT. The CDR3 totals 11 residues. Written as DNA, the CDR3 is TGTGCCAGCAGATACAGGGAAAAACTGTTTTTT. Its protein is CASRYREKLFF.

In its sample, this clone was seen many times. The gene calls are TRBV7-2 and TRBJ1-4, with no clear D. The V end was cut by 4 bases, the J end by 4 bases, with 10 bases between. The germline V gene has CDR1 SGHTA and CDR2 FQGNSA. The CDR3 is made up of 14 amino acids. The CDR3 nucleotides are TGTGCCAGCAGCTCCGGAGTGGGTAATGAAAAACTGTTTTTT. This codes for CASSSGVGNEKLFF.